Below, 2 T cell receptor beta chains from the same sample are listed, as sequenced in a study of T cells after posttransplantation cyclophosphamide. The method was immunoSEQ multiplex PCR; TCRdb's version includes in-frame clones alone and lacks a portion of them. Listed for the sample are approximately 24,000 clones, none seen a single time. Input material: PBMCs. The receptors stem from a man aged 45-65 years in good health, CMV-negative, and a related stem cell transplant donor.

This clone was seen repeatedly, ten times or more. The chain combines TRBV20-1 with TRBJ2-7, with 8 bases aligning to TRBD1. There are 11 residues in the CDR3. V was pared by 3 bases and J by 7 bases, with 2 bases of the junction left unmatched. Germline CDR1 is DFQATT and CDR2 is SNEGSKA (reference sequence). CDR3 loop: CSASTGGEQYF. The CDR3 DNA sequence: TGCAGTGCTAGCACAGGGGGAGAGCAGTACTTC.

This clone showed up many times. The rearrangement links TRBV6-5 to TRBJ1-2; no definite D call. Trimming took 6 bases from V and 3 from J, leaving 11 bases between them. Germline V gene sequence: CDR1 MNHEY, CDR2 SVGAGI. CDR3 length: 13 residues. CDR3 nucleotides: TGTGCCAGCAGACAACTAGGTGACTATGGCTACACCTTC. Protein product: CASRQLGDYGYTF.